Given below is one T cell receptor beta chain in context. Its matching antigen is unknown. This CDR3 comprises 13 residues. Deletions cut 3 bases from V and 7 bases from J, with 12 bases between. Unique molecular identifiers tagged the TCR beta cDNA libraries. T cells numbering roughly 1 to 11 million yielded cDNA molecules that totaled approximately 500,000. In TCRdb, the PCR reads were re-called with MiXCR into one record per CDR3 protein. The sample includes around 440,000 distinct CDR3 sequences, around 40% of them seen just once. This sample was included in a study of post-analysis software for immune sequencing data. Study summary: Clinical courses comprised relapsing-remitting, secondary progressive and progressive-relapsing multiple sclerosis.

Notes on the study in general: People with multiple sclerosis had a significantly lower normalized Chao1 diversity than controls did. Among roughly 5 TRBV segments more frequent in patients than controls were TRBV5-6, TRBV5-1 and TRBV20-1.

The sequencing input was blood. This receptor was identified in a girl aged 5 to 17 with multiple sclerosis. The chain joins TRBV12-3 or TRBV12-4 to TRBJ1-2; no firm D call. DNA for the CDR3: TGTGCCAGCAGTTTTGGGGTTGGAGCTGGCTACACCTTC. Protein sequence: CASSFGVGAGYTF.